Given below is one T cell receptor beta chain in context. Germline V gives CDR1 SQVTM, CDR2 ANQGSEA. V gave up 6 bases and J gave up 3 bases, with 11 bases separating them. This CDR3 contains 12 residues. The sample comes from a study of shared T cell receptors in the human thymus. The repertoire was sequenced with immunoSEQ multiplex PCR; TCRdb's copy has only in-frame clones and lacks some. Of about 710,000 clones in the sample, 70% to 90% were seen once. These data were also reused for a study on human thymus T cells. That report notes: Having corrective surgery for congenital heart defects, healthy Finnish infants were the ones who donated. Thymic resections from corrective heart surgery supplied the tissue. Gene usage for V and J segments appeared biased in thymic and blood repertoires. Related studies noted strongly shared thymic repertoires across unrelated people.

This clonotype was obtained from a boy in the first two years of life with a congenital heart defect. J is TRBJ1-2 and V is TRBV29-1; D may be TRBD1 (5 bases). The sample comprised thymocytes. In DNA, the CDR3 is TGCAGCGTAACTCGGGGGTACTATGGCTACACCTTC. As protein: CSVTRGYYGYTF.